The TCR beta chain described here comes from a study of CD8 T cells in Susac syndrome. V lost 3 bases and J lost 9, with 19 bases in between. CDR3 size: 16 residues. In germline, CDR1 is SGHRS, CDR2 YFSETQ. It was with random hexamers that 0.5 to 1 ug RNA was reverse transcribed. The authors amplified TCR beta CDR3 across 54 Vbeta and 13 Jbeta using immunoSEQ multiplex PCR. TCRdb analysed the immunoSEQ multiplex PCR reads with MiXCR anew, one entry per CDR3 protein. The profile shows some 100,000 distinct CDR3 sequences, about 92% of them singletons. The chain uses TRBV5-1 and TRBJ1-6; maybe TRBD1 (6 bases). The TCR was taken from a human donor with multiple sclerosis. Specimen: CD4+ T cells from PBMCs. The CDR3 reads CASSSQLGHQGSPLHF. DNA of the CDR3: TGCGCCAGCAGCTCCCAACTGGGACATCAGGGTTCACCCCTCCACTTT. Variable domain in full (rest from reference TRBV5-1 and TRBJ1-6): KAGVTQTPRYLIKTRGQQVTLSCSPISGHRSVSWYQQTPGQGLQFLFEYFSETQRNKGNFPGRFSGRQFSNSRSEMNVSTLELGDSALYLCASSSQLGHQGSPLHFGNGTRLTVT.